This TCR beta chain stems from a study of regulatory T cells (dated by TCRdb to the late 2010s). For the study in its entirety: The study compared T-cell receptor beta repertoires of sorted regulatory, conventional CD4+ and CD8+ T cells in CD3G-deficient patients with those in healthy controls.

Summary of the overall study and its limitations: Hydrophobic residues at CDR3 positions 6 and 7 were enriched in conventional CD4+ T cells from CD3G-deficient patients, which suggests more self-reactive specificities. Patient repertoires showed restricted unique TRB V-J pairs and skewed V and J gene usage, most marked in regulatory T cells.

As for this clone: Its recognized antigen is unknown. No quality values exist for individual bases; no much larger clone is one base distant.

Evidence of autoimmunity was present in all CD3G-deficient patients, and the autoimmunity was more severe in two of the patients. Patients were tested at ages ranging from 2 to 39 years, and reduced naive and increased memory CD4+ and CD8+ T-cell proportions were found in the patients. CD4+ cells were FACS-sorted into CD25-high CD127-low regulatory T cells and CD25-low CD127-high conventional CD4+ T cells. Roughly 6 individuals with CD3G deficiency were included in the patient group. An international network of physicians spanning the United States, Europe and Asia provided the patient samples and clinical data. Ficoll density separation was used to isolate peripheral blood mononuclear cells. There are 13 amino acids in the CDR3, from cysteine to phenylalanine inclusive. Left in the record is the CDR3 DNA by itself, 39 bases read in frame from the first base. CDR1 MDHEN and CDR2 SYDVKM were looked up in the germline V gene. V sheds 2 bases and J sheds 0 bases, leaving 5 bases between their ends.

For the multiplex PCR, 52 forward TRBV primers and 13 reverse TRBJ primers were used, and amplification bias was corrected with both assay-based and computational methods. Within the immunoSEQ assay, multiplex PCR amplified rearranged TRB loci from genomic DNA. Sequencing of the TRB amplicons was done on an Illumina HiSeq platform. Regarding the original processing steps: Raw sequences were error-filtered and aligned to reference gene sequences by custom algorithms and were subsequently analyzed with the immunoSEQ online tools. The frequencies of productive and nonproductive TRB rearrangements were evaluated among unique sequences as well as among total sequences. Assessment of potential self-reactivity relied on the hydrophobicity of positions 6 and 7 in the TRB CDR3, along with their amino acid composition. For group comparisons, t tests, Mann-Whitney tests or two-way ANOVA were performed in Prism software. Sourced from immuneACCESS, this table was stored by TCRdb with only in-frame sequences that have V and J called. A share of the clones is absent; for the studies checked, an unresolved V gene accounts for under half, and the remainder has no known explanation. Clone size and the V and J calls come from that table; the DNA yielded D and trimming. For this sample the table gives 20,000 to 25,000 clones, of which nearly 90% were detected only once. 1.3% of the sample goes to the ten largest clones.

The sequence links TRBV28 to TRBJ2-7; the D gene cannot be named for sure. The sample comprised conventional CD4+ T cells sorted from blood. The TCR sequence derives from a child under 18 with CD3G deficiency. The CDR3 protein: CASSLLSSYEQYF. The DNA sequence is as follows: TGTGCCAGCAGTTTACTGAGCTCCTACGAGCAGTACTTC. When the CDR3 is completed using the reference TRBV28 and TRBJ2-7 genes on either side, the full variable domain is DVKVTQSSRYLVKRTGEKVFLECVQDMDHENMFWYRQDPGLGLRLIYFSYDVKMKEKGDIPEGYSVSREKKERFSLILESASTNQTSMYLCASSLLSSYEQYFGPGTRLTVT.